The 8 T cell receptor beta chains presented below share a single source sample, sequenced in a study of T cell responses to AZD1222 COVID-19 vaccine. Profiling relied on immunoSEQ multiplex PCR, and the TCRdb table lists in-frame clones only, not all of them. In the table there are under 200,000 clones, approximately 94% of which are singletons. Sequencing was performed on peripheral blood, taken 28 days after the second dose of the MenACWY control vaccine. The source is an adult who received the MenACWY meningococcal vaccine as a control.

The chain carries TRBV7-6 and TRBJ2-1, with D possibly called TRBD1 or TRBD2 (5 bases each). The germline CDR1 and CDR2 sequences are SGHVS and FNYEAQ. This CDR3 has 16 amino acids. The germline V and J ends were trimmed by 5 bases and 1 base, with 15 bases remaining between them. The DNA for the CDR3 is TGTGCCAGCAGCGCCCGGGACGTCCGATCCTACAATGAGCAGTTCTTC. This codes for CASSARDVRSYNEQFF.

The chain recombines TRBV19 with TRBJ2-2, with 10 bases fitting TRBD1. This CDR3 spans 17 amino acids. Trimming took 6 bases from V and 2 from J; bases not matched to a gene: 9. CDR1 and CDR2 (germline): LNHDA, SQIVND (reference sequence). The CDR3, as DNA: TGTGCCAGTAGCTATCGACAGGGGGCGCCTAACACCGGGGAGCTGTTTTTT. It specifies CASSYRQGAPNTGELFF.

This clone occurred once. The rearrangement joins TRBV6-2 or TRBV6-3 to TRBJ1-1; no clear D gene. This CDR3 is 13 amino acids long. The ends were cut back, 0 bases at V and 1 base at J, with 3 bases in the middle. Germline V gene lookup returns CDR1 MNHEY and CDR2 SVGEGT. The chain's CDR3 is CASSYSANTEAFF. Here the CDR3 DNA reads TGTGCCAGCAGTTACTCTGCGAACACTGAAGCTTTCTTT.

The chain links TRBV4-3 to TRBJ2-1, with no clear D. Germline V gene sequence: CDR1 LGHNA, CDR2 YSLEER. The CDR3 has 13 amino acids. The ends were cut back, 0 bases at V and 6 bases at J, with 6 bases in the middle. The CDR3 coding sequence is TGCGCCAGCAGCCAAGATAAAGGCAATGAGCAGTTCTTC. Translation: CASSQDKGNEQFF.

This sequence joins TRBV10-3 and TRBJ2-3; 10 bases fit TRBD1. CDR1 and CDR2 from the germline V gene are ENHRY and SYGVKD. This CDR3 contains 15 residues. The V gene end was trimmed by 5 bases and the J gene end by 6 bases; junction bases not matched to a gene: 8. This CDR3 is CAISSRDRGSDTQYF. DNA for the CDR3: TGTGCCATCAGTAGCCGGGACAGGGGTAGCGATACGCAGTATTTT.

The CDR3 is CASSSDGTSYNEQFF. Here the CDR3 DNA reads TGCGCCAGCAGCTCGGACGGAACTTCCTACAATGAGCAGTTCTTC. This sequence joins TRBV5-1 and TRBJ2-1; no reliable D call. V shed 3 bases and J shed 1 base, with 11 bases lying between them. The CDR3 has 15 residues. Germline loops: CDR1 SGHRS, CDR2 YFSETQ.

This clone appeared a single time. This chain links TRBV14 with TRBJ2-5; D assignment may be TRBD1 or TRBD2 (6 bases each). From germline, CDR1 is SGHDN and CDR2 FVKESK. V lost 5 bases and J lost 4, with 20 bases in between. The CDR3 length is 16 residues. The CDR3 bases are TGTGCCAGCAGCTACCAGGTCGGGGGCTCGGGAGAGACCCAGTACTTC. It specifies CASSYQVGGSGETQYF.

The chain joins TRBV12-2 to TRBJ2-1; the table gives TRBD1 as D, unverified against the DNA. TRBV12-2 is listed as a pseudogene. The CDR3 length is 12 residues. The CDR3 region has the DNA TGTGCAAGTCGCCCGACAGGACGTGAGCAGTTCTTC. It specifies CASRPTGREQFF.